Presented here are 22 T cell receptor beta chains from one specimen sequenced in a study of T cells in Graves' hyperthyroidism and ophthalmopathy. Authors of the study amplified TCR beta CDR3 regions from RNA transcripts. The TCR CDR3 first-round RT-PCR relied on the HTBI primer set. MiXCR, applied by TCRdb to the multiplex PCR reads, yields one record per CDR3 protein. The sample lists approximately 370,000 distinct CDR3 sequences, more than 13% occurring once. The source material was blood. Receptors were obtained from a woman aged 25 to 39 with Graves' hyperthyroidism.

This clonotype was observed many times. The genes are TRBV9 and TRBJ2-3; D may match TRBD1 or TRBD2 (5 bases each). CDR3 length: 21 amino acids. V gave up 0 bases and J gave up 1 base, with 27 bases separating them. The germline gives CDR1 SGDLS, CDR2 YYNGEE. In nucleotides, the CDR3 is TGTGCCAGCAGCGTAGCCCTTGTCCGGTTTGGGCGGTGGGACGGCACAGATACGCAGTATTTT. It encodes CASSVALVRFGRWDGTDTQYF. The full variable domain, with the rest looked up from reference TRBV9 and TRBJ2-3, is DSGVTQTPKHLITATGQRVTLRCSPRSGDLSVYWYQQSLDQGLQFLIQYYNGEERAKGNILERFSAQQFPDLHSELNLSSLELGDSALYFCASSVALVRFGRWDGTDTQYFGPGTRLTVL.

This clonotype was observed a few times. This chain links TRBV29-1 with TRBJ2-7, with 10 bases matching TRBD2. This CDR3 region has 12 residues. Germline V gives CDR1 SQVTM, CDR2 ANQGSEA. V shed 6 bases and J 2 bases; nucleotides not matched to a gene: 1. The CDR3 loop reads CSVLAGTYEQYF. The CDR3 DNA sequence: TGCAGCGTACTAGCGGGAACCTACGAGCAGTACTTC.

This clonotype was found many times. The chain carries TRBV28 and TRBJ2-1; D gene ambiguous. Germline CDR1 is MDHEN and CDR2 is SYDVKM. Between the trimmed V and J ends, which lost 3 bases and 10 bases, there was a span of 10 bases. CDR3 length equals 12 residues. Written as DNA, the CDR3 is TGTGCCAGCAGTTTGTGGTCACTCGAGCAGTTCTTC. Protein product: CASSLWSLEQFF.

The rearrangement joins TRBV5-1 to TRBJ2-7; 11 bases align to TRBD1. This CDR3 comprises 14 residues. V gave up 5 bases and J gave up 3 bases; unmatched junction bases: 4. Germline CDR1 reads SGHRS; CDR2 reads YFSETQ. This CDR3 is CASRPGTGGYEQYF. DNA for the CDR3: TGCGCCAGCAGGCCAGGGACAGGGGGCTACGAGCAGTACTTC.

This clonotype has ten or more counts. The CDR3 sequence: CASSEDSLQTYEQYF. CDR3 coding DNA: TGTGCCAGCAGTGAAGACAGTCTCCAAACCTACGAGCAGTACTTC. This chain connects TRBV2 to TRBJ2-7, with no clear D. Germline values: CDR1 SNHLY, CDR2 FYNNEI. CDR3 size: 15 residues. V was trimmed by 1 base and J by 2 bases, leaving 12 bases between them. Supplemented by reference TRBV2 and TRBJ2-7, the full variable domain reads EPEVTQTPSHQVTQMGQEVILRCVPISNHLYFYWYRQILGQKVEFLVSFYNNEISEKSEIFDDQFSVERPDGSNFTLKIRSTKLEDSAMYFCASSEDSLQTYEQYFGPGTRLTVT.

This chain joins TRBV30 and TRBJ2-7, with a tentative D call TRBD2 (6 bases). Trimming took off 4 bases at V and 1 base at J, with 11 bases between the two ends. The CDR3 has 13 residues. From germline, CDR1 is GTSNPN and CDR2 SVGIG (reference sequence). The CDR3 sequence is CAWNWGDSYEQYF. CDR3 DNA: TGTGCCTGGAATTGGGGGGATTCCTACGAGCAGTACTTC.

This clonotype came up many times. The chain couples TRBV28 to TRBJ2-7; 7 bases are shared with TRBD2. CDR1 and CDR2 from the germline V gene are MDHEN and SYDVKM. The CDR3 loop spans 16 amino acids. With V trimmed by 7 bases and J by 1 base, 13 bases remained unmatched. The chain's CDR3 is CASTSAGSGPSYEQYF. The CDR3 bases are TGTGCCAGCACTTCGGCTGGTAGCGGGCCTTCCTACGAGCAGTACTTC. Full variable domain (missing parts from reference TRBV28 and TRBJ2-7): DVKVTQSSRYLVKRTGEKVFLECVQDMDHENMFWYRQDPGLGLRLIYFSYDVKMKEKGDIPEGYSVSREKKERFSLILESASTNQTSMYLCASTSAGSGPSYEQYFGPGTRLTVT.

This clonotype was recorded many times. The chain is built from TRBV2 and TRBJ1-1; no clear D gene. CDR1 SNHLY and CDR2 FYNNEI come from the germline V gene. The CDR3 is made up of 14 amino acids. V lost 8 bases and J lost 1, with 14 bases in between. In nucleotides, the CDR3 is TGTGCCAGCTCCCCAGGATGGAGGAACACTGAAGCTTTCTTT. Its translation: CASSPGWRNTEAFF.

This clonotype was seen at least ten times. This chain joins TRBV12-3 or TRBV12-4 and TRBJ2-3; weak D call: TRBD2 (7 bases). The CDR3 loop spans 16 amino acids. V was pared by 6 bases and J by 3 bases, with 19 bases between. CDR3 region: CASSRPRGGMTDTQYF. The CDR3 region has the DNA TGTGCCAGCAGCCGTCCGAGGGGGGGGATGACAGATACGCAGTATTTT.

In this sample, this clonotype turned up many times. The rearrangement joins TRBV6-1 to TRBJ2-1; D is unclear. Germline CDR1 is MNHNS and CDR2 is SASEGT. The CDR3 sequence is 13 residues long. Trimming stripped 7 bases from V and 8 bases from J, with 15 bases between. CDR3 coding DNA: TGTGCCAGCATAGGGCCACCTCGGTATGAGCAGTTCTTC. Amino acids: CASIGPPRYEQFF.

This clonotype came up many times. This chain joins TRBV18 and TRBJ2-3; D not certain. Trimming pared 1 base from V and 5 bases from J, leaving 7 bases between. CDR1 and CDR2 from the germline V gene are KGHSH and LQKENI. This CDR3 comprises 13 residues. The CDR3: CASSPQPKDTQYF. The CDR3 DNA is TGTGCCAGCTCACCACAGCCCAAAGATACGCAGTATTTT.

This clonotype occurred a few times. The chain is built from TRBV9 and TRBJ1-3; 8 bases map to TRBD1. The CDR3 extends over 12 amino acids. V dropped 3 bases and J dropped 11; count of bases not matched to a gene: 4. The germline gives CDR1 SGDLS, CDR2 YYNGEE. The CDR3 is CASSAGQGPIYF. For the CDR3, the DNA is TGTGCCAGCAGCGCTGGACAGGGACCCATATATTTT.

This clonotype was observed a few times. This chain uses TRBV5-6 with TRBJ2-7; the D call may be TRBD1 or TRBD2 (5 bases each). CDR1 is SGHDT, CDR2 YYEEEE, per germline. V was clipped by 7 bases and J by 0 bases, with 14 bases between them. The CDR3 consists of 14 residues. The CDR3 region has the DNA TGTGCCAGCGCCTCGTGGGGGAGCTCCTACGAGCAGTACTTC. This sequence encodes CASASWGSSYEQYF. The complete variable domain, with remaining parts taken from reference TRBV5-6 and TRBJ2-7, reads DAGVTQSPTHLIKTRGQQVTLRCSPKSGHDTVSWYQQALGQGPQFIFQYYEEEERQRGNFPDRFSGHQFPNYSSELNVNALLLGDSALYLCASASWGSSYEQYFGPGTRLTVT.

In this sample, this clonotype turned up a few times. V and J are TRBV7-9 and TRBJ2-5; D uncertain. The CDR3 is 16 residues long. CDR1 and CDR2 from the germline V gene are SEHNR and FQNEAQ (reference sequence). V was clipped by 1 base and J by 3 bases, with 15 bases between them. The CDR3 protein is CASSLDSVGREETQYF. For the CDR3, the DNA is TGTGCCAGCAGCTTAGATTCCGTAGGCAGAGAAGAGACCCAGTACTTC.

The J gene is TRBJ2-2, the V gene TRBV4-1; TRBD1 matches 7 bases. The length of the CDR3 is 13 residues. The germline V gene has CDR1 MGHRA and CDR2 YSYEKL. V gave up 11 bases and J gave up 1 base; unmatched junction bases: 4. CDR3: CAGQDMNTGELFF. In DNA form, the CDR3 reads TGCGCCGGACAGGACATGAACACCGGGGAGCTGTTTTTT.

The chain is built from TRBV18 and TRBJ2-2, with a weak D call TRBD1 (5 bases). CDR1 KGHSH and CDR2 LQKENI come from the germline V gene. This CDR3 contains 16 residues. V lost 3 bases and J lost 3, with 14 bases in between. Written as DNA, the CDR3 is TGTGCCAGCTCACCCGGAAAAGGGGCTCACACCGGGGAGCTGTTTTTT. Its translation: CASSPGKGAHTGELFF.

This clonotype was counted many times. The chain joins TRBV7-3 to TRBJ2-2; unclear D gene. V was clipped by 6 bases and J by 5 bases, with 7 bases between them. The length of the CDR3 is 12 residues. The germline gives CDR1 SGHTA, CDR2 FQGTGA. DNA of the CDR3: TGTGCCAGCAGTCAAACTACCGGGGAGCTGTTTTTT. It yields the protein CASSQTTGELFF. The full variable domain, its missing parts supplied by reference TRBV7-3 and TRBJ2-2, is GAGVSQTPSNKVTEKGKYVELRCDPISGHTALYWYRQSLGQGPEFLIYFQGTGAADDSGLPNDRFFAVRPEGSVSTLKIQRTERGDSAVYLCASSQTTGELFFGEGSRLTVL.

The chain uses TRBV5-1 and TRBJ2-5; 7 nucleotides agree with TRBD1. Trimming cost V 4 bases and J 5 bases; bases outside gene matches: 11. Germline V lookup: CDR1 SGHRS, CDR2 YFSETQ. There are 15 residues in the CDR3. The CDR3 sequence: CASSVNSGGWETQYF. The CDR3 region has the DNA TGCGCCAGCAGCGTAAACTCAGGGGGATGGGAGACCCAGTACTTC.

There are many counts of this clonotype. The V call is TRBV6-1, the J call TRBJ1-1, with 7 bases lining up with TRBD1. This CDR3 is built from 17 residues. V shed 0 bases and J 4 bases; nucleotides not matched to a gene: 11. CDR1 is MNHNS and CDR2 is SASEGT in the germline V gene. CDR3 loop: CASSEAYYSGGLTEAFF. The CDR3 region has the DNA TGTGCCAGCAGTGAAGCGTATTACTCAGGGGGTCTCACTGAAGCTTTCTTT.

The CDR3 reads CASTPRGVEPQHF. CDR3 in DNA: TGTGCCAGTACCCCGCGCGGGGTGGAACCCCAGCATTTT. V and J are TRBV19 and TRBJ1-5; D remains ambiguous. The V gene's germline CDR1 is LNHDA and CDR2 SQIVND (reference sequence). This CDR3 spans 13 amino acids. V dropped 7 bases and J dropped 10 bases, with 17 bases sitting between them.

On this clonotype: It is likely a read error, because the conserved phenylalanine at the end of the CDR3 is missing. The J gene is TRBJ2-7, the V gene TRBV9, with 8 bases identical to TRBD2. The CDR3 runs to 14 residues. J gave up 3 bases and V 7 bases, and 9 bases lay outside the gene matches. The germline V gene encodes CDR1 SGDLS and CDR2 YYNGEE. CDR3 sequence (DNA): TGTGCCAGCGGTCCGGGAGGGCCTATCTACGAGCAGTACCTC. Its protein product is CASGPGGPIYEQYL.

V and J are TRBV15 and TRBJ1-4, with D unresolved. V dropped 0 bases and J dropped 8 bases, with 7 bases sitting between them. This CDR3 is 13 amino acids long. Germline lookup yields CDR1 LNHNV and CDR2 YYDKDF (reference sequence). CDR3 nucleotides: TGTGCCACCAGCAGAGATATGTCCGAAAAACTGTTTTTT. It translates to CATSRDMSEKLFF.